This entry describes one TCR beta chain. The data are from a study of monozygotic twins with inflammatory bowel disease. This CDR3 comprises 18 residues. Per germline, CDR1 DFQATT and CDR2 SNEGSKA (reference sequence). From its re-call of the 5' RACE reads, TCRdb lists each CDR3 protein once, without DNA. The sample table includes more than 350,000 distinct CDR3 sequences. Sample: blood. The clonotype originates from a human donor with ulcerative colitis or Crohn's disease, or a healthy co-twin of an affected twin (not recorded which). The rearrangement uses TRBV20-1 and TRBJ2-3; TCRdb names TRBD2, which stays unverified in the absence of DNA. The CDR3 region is CSASQFGGRGLVPDTQYF.